This T cell receptor beta chain was recorded in a study of shared clonotypes between healthy human individuals. Study results and limitations: The sole specimen, blood, was sampled, and tissue repertoires likely differ.

This clone occurred once. Its antigen is undetermined. Several immunoSEQ plates received, in even portions, the genomic DNA of each subset. The sequenced material, unsorted PBMC DNA, was run on ten immunoSEQ deep assay plates. In the authors' workflow: Owing to the provision of junction-only sequences devoid of quality scores by immunoSEQ, filtering differed. Measured with immunoSEQ multiplex PCR; TCRdb has only the in-frame clones, and not every one. V and J calls and clone size are as listed in that table; D and trimming were resolved from the DNA. The sample consists of about 490,000 clones, about three quarters of them appearing once. Germline CDR1 reads SGHTA; CDR2 reads FQGTGA. The CDR3 is 15 residues long. Trimming removed 2 bases from V and 0 bases from J; junction bases left unmatched: 3.

The sample taken for sequencing was PBMCs. V gene TRBV7-3 combines with J gene TRBJ2-5, with 7 bases identical to TRBD1. This clonotype was sampled from a middle-aged woman in good health. Some clones in this sample may be carry-over from other donors' samples. CDR3 DNA: TGTGCCAGCAGCTTATCAGGGGGTGACCAAGAGACCCAGTACTTC. Protein sequence: CASSLSGGDQETQYF.